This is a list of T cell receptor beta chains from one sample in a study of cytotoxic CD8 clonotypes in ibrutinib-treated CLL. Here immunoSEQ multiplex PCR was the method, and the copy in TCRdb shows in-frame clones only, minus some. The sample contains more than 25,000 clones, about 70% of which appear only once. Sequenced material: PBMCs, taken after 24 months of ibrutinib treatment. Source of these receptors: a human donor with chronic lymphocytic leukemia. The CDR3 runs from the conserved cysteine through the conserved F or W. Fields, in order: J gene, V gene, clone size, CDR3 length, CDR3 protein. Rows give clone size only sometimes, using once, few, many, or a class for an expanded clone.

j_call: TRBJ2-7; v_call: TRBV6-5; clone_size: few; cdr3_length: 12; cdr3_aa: CASGGRRVEQYF
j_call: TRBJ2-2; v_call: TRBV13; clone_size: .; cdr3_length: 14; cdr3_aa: CASSQRGGTGELFF
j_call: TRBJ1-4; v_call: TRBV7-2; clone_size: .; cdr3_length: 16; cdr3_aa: CASSLRSGGRLEKLFF
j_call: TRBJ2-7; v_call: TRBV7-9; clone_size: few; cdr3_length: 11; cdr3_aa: CASSLKGEQYF
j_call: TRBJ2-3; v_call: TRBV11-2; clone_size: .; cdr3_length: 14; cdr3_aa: CASSPDRFTDTQYF
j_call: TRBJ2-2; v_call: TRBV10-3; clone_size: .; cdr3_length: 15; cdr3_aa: CAIRPGRGYTGELFF
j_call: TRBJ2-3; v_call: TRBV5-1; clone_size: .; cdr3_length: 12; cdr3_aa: CASSLVADTQYF
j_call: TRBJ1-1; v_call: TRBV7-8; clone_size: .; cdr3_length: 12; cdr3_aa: CASSLLLAEAFF
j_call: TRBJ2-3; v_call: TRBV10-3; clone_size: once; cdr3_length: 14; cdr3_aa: CAISESDSRDTQYF
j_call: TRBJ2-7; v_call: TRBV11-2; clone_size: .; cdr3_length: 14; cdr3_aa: CASSLVSGSYEQYF
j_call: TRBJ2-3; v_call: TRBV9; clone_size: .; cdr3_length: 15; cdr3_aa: CASSVFEGAGDTQYF
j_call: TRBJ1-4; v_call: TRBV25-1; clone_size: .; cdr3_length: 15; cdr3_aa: CASSPLGQGFEKLFF
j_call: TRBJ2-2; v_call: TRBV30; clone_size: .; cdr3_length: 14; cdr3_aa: CAWSTDRGTGELFF
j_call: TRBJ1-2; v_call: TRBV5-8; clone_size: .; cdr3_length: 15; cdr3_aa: CASSLAGRGKYGYTF
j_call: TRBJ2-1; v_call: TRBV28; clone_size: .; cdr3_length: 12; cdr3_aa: CASKVGVNEQFF
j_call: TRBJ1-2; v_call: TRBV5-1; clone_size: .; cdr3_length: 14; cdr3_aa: CASSTEEGDNGYTF
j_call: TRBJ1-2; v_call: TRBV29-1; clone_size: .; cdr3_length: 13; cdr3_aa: CSVEDQGGYGYTF
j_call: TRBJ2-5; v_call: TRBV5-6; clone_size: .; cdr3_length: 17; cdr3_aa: CASSLLGRGVTLETQYF
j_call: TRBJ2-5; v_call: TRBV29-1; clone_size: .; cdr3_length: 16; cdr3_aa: CSVGMWDRGSGETQYF
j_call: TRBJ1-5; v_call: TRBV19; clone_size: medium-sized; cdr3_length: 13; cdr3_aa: CASSIRGNQPQHF
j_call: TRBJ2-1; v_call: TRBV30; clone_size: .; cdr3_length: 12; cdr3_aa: CAWRAGLRQQFF
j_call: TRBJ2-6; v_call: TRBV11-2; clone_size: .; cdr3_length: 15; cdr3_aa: CASSLDSTGANVLTF
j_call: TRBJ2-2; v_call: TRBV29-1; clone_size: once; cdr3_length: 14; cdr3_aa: CSARTGANTGELFF
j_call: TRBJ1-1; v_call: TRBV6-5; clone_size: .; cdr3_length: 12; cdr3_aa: CASRIGRTEAFF
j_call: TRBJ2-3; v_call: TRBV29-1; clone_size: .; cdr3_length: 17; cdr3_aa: CSVAGTSGGTHTDTQYF